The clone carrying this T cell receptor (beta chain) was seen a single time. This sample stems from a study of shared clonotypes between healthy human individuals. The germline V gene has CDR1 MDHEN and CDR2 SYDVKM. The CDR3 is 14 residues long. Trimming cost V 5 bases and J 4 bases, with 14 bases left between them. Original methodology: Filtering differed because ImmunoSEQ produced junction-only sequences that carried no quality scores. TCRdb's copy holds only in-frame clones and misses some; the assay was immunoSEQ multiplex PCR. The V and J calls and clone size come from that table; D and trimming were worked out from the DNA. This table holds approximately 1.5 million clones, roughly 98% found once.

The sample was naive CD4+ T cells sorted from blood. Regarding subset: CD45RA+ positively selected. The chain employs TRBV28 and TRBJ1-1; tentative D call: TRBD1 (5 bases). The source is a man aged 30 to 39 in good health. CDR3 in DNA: TGTGCCAGCAGTACCATTGGGGCTACCACTGAAGCTTTCTTT. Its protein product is CASSTIGATTEAFF. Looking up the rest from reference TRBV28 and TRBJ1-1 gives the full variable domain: DVKVTQSSRYLVKRTGEKVFLECVQDMDHENMFWYRQDPGLGLRLIYFSYDVKMKEKGDIPEGYSVSREKKERFSLILESASTNQTSMYLCASSTIGATTEAFFGQGTRLTVV.